This TCR beta chain was retrieved from a study of T cell repertoires in cytomegalovirus infection. This clonotype was recorded many times. Its antigen is as yet unknown. This CDR3 is 13 amino acids long. The V end was cut by 0 bases, the J end by 5 bases, with 8 bases between. The germline CDR1 and CDR2 sequences are MNHEY and SMNVEV (reference sequence). TCRdb re-derived calls from the reads in MiXCR, one entry per CDR3 protein. The repertoire includes 100,000 or so distinct CDR3 sequences, 29% of them detected once, and over 60% sits in the top ten. The sequence was obtained from a human donor in good health (CMV status not recorded). Some clones in this sample may be carry-over from other donors' samples. This specimen was CD8+ T cells from cultured PBMCs, taken from culture after CMV antigen stimulation. The chain recombines TRBV27 with TRBJ2-7; D not certain. The CDR3 is CASSLSKGDEQYF. CDR3 nucleotide sequence: TGTGCCAGCAGTTTATCGAAGGGCGACGAGCAGTACTTC.